The 19 T cell receptor beta chains listed next were all sequenced from one sample in a study of T cells after yellow fever vaccination. TCRdb re-derived calls from the 5' RACE reads in MiXCR, one entry per CDR3 protein. The sample records some 300,000 distinct CDR3 sequences, about 10% being singletons. The source was CD4+ T cells sorted from PBMCs, collected 45 days after the yellow fever booster vaccination. Source of these receptors: a man between 18 and 35 years old who received the YFV17D yellow fever vaccine.

The sample holds one count of this clonotype. The J gene is TRBJ2-2, the V gene TRBV5-4; D unresolved. The V gene's germline CDR1 is SGHNT and CDR2 YYREEE (reference sequence). Deletions cut 4 bases from V and 1 base from J, with 8 bases between. The length of the CDR3 is 14 residues. For the CDR3, the DNA is TGTGCCAGCAGCATACCCCTGAACACCGGGGAGCTGTTTTTT. Residues: CASSIPLNTGELFF.

The chain links TRBV6-5 to TRBJ2-7, with D possibly being TRBD1 (6 bases). The CDR3 spans 15 residues. V shed 0 bases and J shed 1 base, with 10 bases lying between them. CDR1 MNHEY and CDR2 SVGAGI come from the germline V gene. As DNA, the CDR3 is TGTGCCAGCAGTTACTCAGGCGGACAGTCCTACGAGCAGTACTTC. Translation: CASSYSGGQSYEQYF.

This clonotype appeared a few times. The chain couples TRBV6-6 to TRBJ2-1; 15 nucleotides agree with TRBD2. Germline V lookup: CDR1 MNHNY, CDR2 SVGAGI (reference sequence). This CDR3 comprises 15 residues. Germline trimming cut 5 bases from V and 13 bases from J; bases unmatched to any gene: 9. The CDR3 region has the DNA TGTGCCAGCAGTCGCGGGACTAGCGGGGGGCAGGGACAGTTCTTC. It encodes CASSRGTSGGQGQFF.

In this sample, this clonotype turned up a few times. The V gene is TRBV12-3 or TRBV12-4, the J gene TRBJ1-6; D remains ambiguous. This CDR3 contains 13 residues. Trimming cost V 8 bases and J 6 bases, with 11 bases left between them. The CDR3 nucleotides read TGTGCCAGCGGCGGGTCCGTTAATTCACCCCTCCACTTT. Translating it yields CASGGSVNSPLHF.

J is TRBJ2-1 and V is TRBV18, with TRBD1 matching over 7 bases. The CDR3 loop spans 14 amino acids. Per the germline V gene, CDR1 is KGHSH and CDR2 is LQKENI. The ends lost 4 bases at V and 6 bases at J; junction bases unmatched: 6. For the CDR3, the DNA is TGTGCCAGCTCACTAAACCGGGACAGCAATGAGCAGTTCTTC. It yields the protein CASSLNRDSNEQFF.

This clonotype was observed many times. V and J are TRBV4-1 and TRBJ2-3; 7 nucleotides agree with TRBD1. CDR1 MGHRA and CDR2 YSYEKL come from the germline V gene. The length of the CDR3 is 15 residues. The ends lost 1 base at V and 1 base at J; junction bases unmatched: 2. CDR3 DNA: TGCGCCAGCAGCCAAGCTACAGGGGGCACAGATACGCAGTATTTT. Its protein product is CASSQATGGTDTQYF.

This clonotype was counted only a few times. As DNA, the CDR3 is TGTGCCAGCAGTTTTGACAGGCTGACTTCACCCCTCCACTTT. It translates to CASSFDRLTSPLHF. V is TRBV12-3 or TRBV12-4 and J is TRBJ1-6, with D perhaps matching TRBD1 (6 bases). This CDR3 is 14 amino acids long. V shed 3 bases and J shed 9 bases, with 12 bases lying between them.

This chain connects TRBV30 to TRBJ1-5, with no clear D. The CDR3 runs 15 residues. In germline, CDR1 is GTSNPN, CDR2 SVGIG (reference sequence). V was pared by 5 bases and J by 0 bases, with 14 bases between. CDR3 amino acids: CAWSSGSYSNQPQHF. CDR3 nucleotides: TGTGCCTGGTCCTCAGGATCTTATAGCAATCAGCCCCAGCATTTT.

The V and J genes are TRBV5-1 and TRBJ2-1; possible D gene TRBD1, 6 bases. The CDR3 is made up of 15 amino acids. CDR1 and CDR2 (germline): SGHRS, YFSETQ. V lost 4 bases and J lost 2, with 13 bases in between. In nucleotides, the CDR3 is TGCGCCAGCAGCCCGGACAGCGGAGCCTACAATGAGCAGTTCTTC. Encoded protein: CASSPDSGAYNEQFF.

The chain is built from TRBV6-2 or TRBV6-3 and TRBJ2-7; D is uncertain. V was trimmed by 6 bases and J by 0 bases, leaving 15 bases between them. This CDR3 is 15 amino acids long. CDR1 is MNHEY, CDR2 SVGEGT, per germline. The CDR3 spells CASRPTALSSYEQYV. For the CDR3, the DNA is TGTGCCAGCAGGCCGACTGCGTTATCCTCCTACGAGCAGTACGTC.

This clonotype was picked up a small number of times. In DNA, the CDR3 is TGTGCCAGCAGTCTCAGGGGATGGGACACCGGGGAGCTGTTTTTT. It yields the protein CASSLRGWDTGELFF. V gene TRBV6-2 or TRBV6-3 combines with J gene TRBJ2-2, with D perhaps TRBD1 (6 bases). CDR3 length: 15 amino acids. Looked up from germline, CDR1 is MNHEY and CDR2 is SVGEGT. With 5 bases removed from V and 3 bases from J, the gap between germline ends came to 13 bases.

The table lists this clonotype with a few counts. Because the CDR3 is missing its conserved closing phenylalanine or tryptophan, this is likely a read error. It is unclear where the CDR3 begins or ends on the DNA, so no DNA is shown, and the CDR3 is as TCRdb lists it. The chain carries TRBV6-1 and TRBJ2-1; TRBD1 is the table's D call, not checked against the DNA. The CDR3 length equals 10 residues, ends included. Germline CDR1 is MNHNS and CDR2 is SASEGT. CDR3 loop: CASSEEAWDL.

This clonotype was picked up a small number of times. The rearrangement uses TRBV27 and TRBJ1-6, with D possibly matching TRBD1 (5 bases). The V end lost 11 bases, the J end lost 11 bases, and 25 bases lay between the germline ends. Germline-derived CDR1 and CDR2 are MNHEY and SMNVEV (reference sequence). CDR3 size: 15 residues. CDR3 coding DNA: TGTGCCGCGAGTCGGGGACGGGGTGTTGGGACACCCCTCCACTTT. Translation: CAASRGRGVGTPLHF.

The chain combines TRBV4-2 with TRBJ1-2; D remains ambiguous. Trimming removed 0 bases at V and 2 bases at J, with 10 bases between. This CDR3 is built from 15 residues. Germline values: CDR1 LGHNA, CDR2 YNFKEQ. CDR3 region: CASSQEAPRNYGYTF. The CDR3 region has the DNA TGTGCCAGCAGCCAAGAAGCCCCAAGGAACTATGGCTACACCTTC.

This chain connects TRBV5-1 to TRBJ1-4; no clear D. CDR1 and CDR2 (germline): SGHRS, YFSETQ. This CDR3 has 14 residues. Trimming took 6 bases from V and 8 from J, leaving 17 bases between them. The CDR3 coding sequence is TGCGCCAGCACCACGGTCCCAGAGGACGAAAAACTGTTTTTT. It encodes CASTTVPEDEKLFF.

This chain joins TRBV18 and TRBJ2-7; 8 bases line up with TRBD1. The germline V gene has CDR1 KGHSH and CDR2 LQKENI. The CDR3 extends over 15 amino acids. V was clipped by 2 bases and J by 0 bases; unmatched bases: 3. The CDR3 loop reads CASSPRGQDSYEQYF. In DNA, the CDR3 is TGTGCCAGCTCACCAAGGGGACAGGACTCCTACGAGCAGTACTTC.

The J gene is TRBJ2-3, the V gene TRBV7-2; D may be TRBD1 or TRBD2 (5 bases each). Germline V lookup: CDR1 SGHTA, CDR2 FQGNSA. The V end lost 5 bases, the J end lost 4 bases, and 13 bases lay between the germline ends. The CDR3 covers 14 residues. In DNA form, the CDR3 reads TGTGCCAGCAGCCTTTGGGGGTTCCCAGATACGCAGTATTTT. Its protein is CASSLWGFPDTQYF.

V usage is TRBV20-1 and J usage is TRBJ2-5; 14 nucleotides match TRBD2. CDR1 is DFQATT and CDR2 is SNEGSKA in the germline V gene (reference sequence). V lost 5 bases and J lost 4; bases outside the gene matches: 12. This CDR3 spans 17 amino acids. The CDR3 region is CSARRLAGGRLLETQYF. CDR3 nucleotide sequence: TGCAGTGCTCGCCGACTAGCGGGGGGGAGGTTGTTAGAGACCCAGTACTTC.

The J gene is TRBJ1-6, the V gene TRBV10-3, with D unclear. Germline CDR1 ENHRY, CDR2 SYGVKD. The CDR3 spans 12 residues. The V and J ends lost 10 bases and 6 bases respectively, with 10 bases between them. CDR3 amino acids: CATAPVNSPLHF. The CDR3 region has the DNA TGTGCCACCGCGCCAGTTAATTCACCCCTCCACTTT.